The 20 T cell receptor beta chains reported below all come from one sample, sequenced in a study of blood T cell dynamics during melanoma immunotherapy. TCRdb's copy holds only in-frame clones and misses some; the assay was immunoSEQ multiplex PCR. The data show approximately 3,100 clones, roughly 90% seen once. Time point given: pre-treatment baseline. The sample consisted of effector memory CD8+ T cells from blood, taken from a patient treated with checkpoint blockade. These receptors were obtained from a human donor with melanoma.

The J gene is TRBJ1-6, the V gene TRBV19, with 10 bases lining up with TRBD1. The germline V gene has CDR1 LNHDA and CDR2 SQIVND (reference sequence). Unmatched junction bases numbered 5, after V lost 9 bases and J lost 6 bases. The CDR3 has 14 residues. The CDR3 bases are TGTGCCAGCGGTGACAGGGGGCTTAATTCACCCCTCCACTTT. Its translation is CASGDRGLNSPLHF.

J is TRBJ2-1 and V is TRBV6-5; possible D gene TRBD2, 6 bases. V shed 0 bases and J shed 6 bases, with 9 bases lying between them. The germline gives CDR1 MNHEY, CDR2 SVGAGI. This CDR3 is built from 14 residues. CDR3 region: CASSYSTGGNEQFF. Here the CDR3 DNA reads TGTGCCAGCAGTTACTCGACCGGGGGCAATGAGCAGTTCTTC.

As to this clone: The junction differs from germline at one of its ends, possibly a read error. The chain has TRBV7-7 and TRBJ2-5, with TRBD2 identical over 7 bases. The last part of the DNA fits TRBJ2-7 better; the J call may be wrong. Germline V CDR1 and CDR2: SSHAT, FNYEAQ (reference sequence). The CDR3 length is 13 residues. This chain's CDR3 is CASSLGGGSEQYF. In DNA form, the CDR3 reads TGTGCTAGCAGCTTAGGCGGGGGAAGCGAGCAGTACTTC.

The V gene is TRBV27, the J gene TRBJ1-2, with D uncertain. The CDR3 totals 14 residues. Trimming shortened V by 3 bases and J by 6 bases, and 14 bases separated the two germline ends. Germline V gene lookup returns CDR1 MNHEY and CDR2 SMNVEV (reference sequence). This CDR3 reads CASSFSGQQNGYTF. The CDR3 nucleotides are TGTGCCAGCAGTTTTAGTGGTCAGCAAAATGGCTACACCTTC.

This chain links TRBV7-2 with TRBJ1-5; 7 nucleotides align to TRBD1. The germline V gene encodes CDR1 SGHTA and CDR2 FQGNSA. The CDR3 is made up of 18 amino acids. V lost 3 bases, J lost 5 bases, and 16 bases stayed unmatched. CDR3 residues: CASSFPAPGQRRYQPQHF. For the CDR3, the DNA is TGTGCCAGCAGCTTCCCGGCCCCGGGACAGAGGCGATATCAGCCCCAGCATTTT.

J is TRBJ2-7 and V is TRBV6-5; no clear D. The V and J ends lost 6 bases and 6 bases respectively, with 15 bases between them. The CDR3 runs to 13 residues. CDR1 and CDR2 from the germline V gene are MNHEY and SVGAGI. CDR3 nucleotides: TGTGCCAGCAGGCGAGGTCCCCGGGTCGAGCAGTACTTC. This sequence encodes CASRRGPRVEQYF.

J is TRBJ2-6 and V is TRBV13; weak D call: TRBD1 (5 bases). Deletions cut 4 bases from V and 7 bases from J, with 11 bases between. CDR3 size: 14 residues. In germline, CDR1 is PRHDT, CDR2 FYEKMQ (reference sequence). In nucleotides, the CDR3 is TGTGCCAGCAGCTCGGAAGACAGAGCCAACGTCCTGACTTTC. This translates into CASSSEDRANVLTF.

The chain's CDR3 is CASRPKPSSGDYGTQYF. In nucleotides, the CDR3 is TGTGCCAGCAGGCCAAAGCCTTCTTCCGGCGACTATGGGACCCAGTACTTC. This chain uses TRBV7-6 with TRBJ2-5; D might be TRBD2 (5 bases). Between the trimmed V and J ends, which lost 6 bases and 7 bases, there was a span of 27 bases. The CDR3 extends over 17 amino acids. The V gene's germline CDR1 is SGHVS and CDR2 FNYEAQ.

This chain joins TRBV5-8 and TRBJ2-7; D may be TRBD2 (6 bases). This CDR3 has 12 amino acids. Germline CDR1 is SGHTS and CDR2 is YDEGEE. V was pared by 1 base and J by 7 bases, with 9 bases between. Here the CDR3 reads CASSLLAREQYF. CDR3 nucleotides: TGTGCCAGCAGCTTGCTAGCGAGAGAGCAGTACTTC.

V gene TRBV4-2 combines with J gene TRBJ2-2; no clear D gene. Germline V gene data show CDR1 as LGHNA and CDR2 as YNFKEQ. The length of the CDR3 is 17 residues. Deletions cut 1 base from V and 0 bases from J, with 12 bases between. The CDR3 protein is CASSQVRGETNTGELFF. CDR3 sequence (DNA): TGTGCCAGCAGCCAAGTTCGCGGCGAAACGAACACCGGGGAGCTGTTTTTT.

The chain combines TRBV25-1 with TRBJ2-5; 8 bases map to TRBD2. Per germline, CDR1 MGHDK and CDR2 SYGVNS. The CDR3 runs to 14 residues. Trimming took 0 bases from V and 7 from J; bases not matched to a gene: 4. CDR3 nucleotide sequence: TGTGCCAGCAGTGAATACGGGGGGGGTCGGACCCAGTACTTC. This translates into CASSEYGGGRTQYF.

V usage is TRBV28 and J usage is TRBJ2-7; 8 bases line up with TRBD2. Germline V lookup: CDR1 MDHEN, CDR2 SYDVKM. Germline trimming cut 6 bases from V and 4 bases from J; bases unmatched to any gene: 2. The CDR3 extends over 12 amino acids. This CDR3 reads CASRAGVYEQYF. In DNA, the CDR3 is TGTGCCAGCAGAGCGGGGGTGTACGAGCAGTACTTC.

The J gene is TRBJ2-5, the V gene TRBV7-9; D perhaps matches TRBD2 (6 bases). V was shortened by 5 bases and J by 3 bases, with 13 bases between the two germline ends. Germline loops: CDR1 SEHNR, CDR2 FQNEAQ (reference sequence). The CDR3 runs to 14 residues. In DNA form, the CDR3 reads TGTGCCAGCAGCCCGGGGTCGGGGGAAGAGACCCAGTACTTC. As protein: CASSPGSGEETQYF.

The chain is built from TRBV30 and TRBJ2-1; a possible D gene is TRBD2 (6 bases). In germline, CDR1 is GTSNPN, CDR2 SVGIG (reference sequence). This CDR3 has 16 amino acids. With 6 bases removed from V and 6 bases from J, the gap between germline ends came to 24 bases. Here the CDR3 DNA reads TGTGCCTGCTTCCTACTGGAGCGGGTAGGTAGCAATGAGCAGTTCTTC. Protein product: CACFLLERVGSNEQFF. Drawing the rest from reference TRBV30 and TRBJ2-1, the complete variable domain is SQTIHQWPATLVQPVGSPLSLECTVEGTSNPNLYWYRQAAGRGLQLLFYSVGIGQISSEVPQNLSASRPQDRQFILSSKKLLLSDSGFYLCACFLLERVGSNEQFFGPGTRLTVL.

The V and J genes are TRBV6-1 and TRBJ1-2, with 8 bases fitting TRBD1. Unmatched junction bases numbered 8, after V lost 6 bases and J lost 8 bases. The germline V gene encodes CDR1 MNHNS and CDR2 SASEGT. CDR3 length: 13 amino acids. The CDR3 loop is CASRDGDRRGYTF. DNA for the CDR3: TGTGCCAGCAGAGACGGGGACAGGAGGGGCTACACCTTC.

This rearrangement joins TRBV4-3 to TRBJ1-2, with D unresolved. Germline CDR1 reads LGHNA; CDR2 reads YSLEER. This CDR3 comprises 15 residues. The germline V and J ends were trimmed by 0 bases and 0 bases, with 8 bases remaining between them. CDR3 amino acids: CASSQDLLSNYGYTF. The CDR3 DNA reads TGCGCCAGCAGCCAAGATCTCTTGTCTAACTATGGCTACACCTTC.

This sequence joins TRBV11-2 and TRBJ2-7; 10 bases are a match to TRBD2. CDR1 and CDR2 from the germline V gene are SGHAT and FQNNGV. This CDR3 contains 14 residues. Trimming at V came to 5 bases and at J to 3 bases, leaving 4 bases not matched to a gene. CDR3 DNA: TGTGCCAGCAGCCCCGCTAGCGGGAGCTACGAGCAGTACTTC. Translation gives CASSPASGSYEQYF.

The rearrangement links TRBV11-2 to TRBJ1-4; perhaps TRBD1 as D (5 bases). Germline assignment: CDR1 SGHAT and CDR2 FQNNGV. The CDR3 contains 15 residues. Trimming removed 1 base at V and 2 bases at J, with 8 bases between. The CDR3: CASSLGWGTNEKLFF. DNA of the CDR3: TGTGCCAGCAGCTTAGGGTGGGGGACTAATGAAAAACTGTTTTTT. Full variable domain (remainder filled in from reference TRBV11-2 and TRBJ1-4): EAGVAQSPRYKIIEKRQSVAFWCNPISGHATLYWYQQILGQGPKLLIQFQNNGVVDDSQLPKDRFSAERLKGVDSTLKIQPAKLEDSAVYLCASSLGWGTNEKLFFGSGTQLSVL.

The V gene is TRBV9, the J gene TRBJ2-7; D is unresolved. Germline V gene lookup returns CDR1 SGDLS and CDR2 YYNGEE. The germline V and J ends were trimmed by 4 bases and 2 bases, with 13 bases remaining between them. This CDR3 is built from 14 residues. CDR3 region: CASSMADSAYEQYF. The CDR3 DNA sequence: TGTGCCAGCAGCATGGCCGACTCTGCCTACGAGCAGTACTTC.

In this sample, this clone turned up once. This chain joins TRBV27 and TRBJ1-2; possible D gene TRBD1, 6 bases. The V and J ends lost 4 bases and 5 bases respectively, with 17 bases between them. CDR1 is MNHEY, CDR2 SMNVEV, per germline (reference sequence). This CDR3 comprises 15 residues. The CDR3 nucleotides are TGTGCCAGCAGTTCAATGGGGCAGGGGTATTATGGCTACACCTTC. Translation gives CASSSMGQGYYGYTF.